Given below is one T cell receptor beta chain in context. The antigen is unknown. This sample is part of a study of T cell responses to AZD1222 COVID-19 vaccine. This table comes from immunoSEQ multiplex PCR, and its TCRdb copy is limited to in-frame clones, with some not included. The repertoire holds approximately 150,000 clones, 90% to 95% seen once, with around 2.3% in the top ten. Findings of the study overall: The sample set comprised mostly white British donors with more females, and clonal diversity was possibly underestimated. Along spike, vaccine-associated CD4 TCRs were found throughout, with dominance at 160-218 and 743-854. Within unmutated variant regions lay the reported targets of nearly half of spike-specific TCRs.

This receptor was identified in an adult in good health. Sequencing was performed on peripheral blood, taken on day 0 of AZD1222 vaccination.

CDR3 residues: CASSFGGSGPYEQYF. Here the CDR3 DNA reads TGTGCCAGCAGCTTCGGCGGGAGCGGACCCTACGAGCAGTACTTC. The V gene is TRBV13, the J gene TRBJ2-7; 7 nucleotides align to TRBD2. The V and J ends lost 3 bases and 2 bases, in that order; junction bases with no gene match: 7. This CDR3 contains 15 residues. From germline, CDR1 is PRHDT and CDR2 FYEKMQ (reference sequence). Looking up the rest from reference TRBV13 and TRBJ2-7 gives the full variable domain: AAGVIQSPRHLIKEKRETATLKCYPIPRHDTVYWYQQGPGQDPQFLISFYEKMQSDKGSIPDRFSAQQFSDYHSELNMSSLELGDSALYFCASSFGGSGPYEQYFGPGTRLTVT.